These T cell receptor beta chains were read from a single sample in a study of blood T cell repertoires in COVID-19. Repertoires were generated with immunoSEQ multiplex PCR, while TCRdb's copy carries only in-frame clones and drops some. The sample includes around 180,000 clones, around 88% of them seen just once. The material sequenced was peripheral blood. These receptors came from a woman aged 30 to 39 with acute or convalescent COVID-19. CDR3s include the opening cysteine and the closing phenylalanine or tryptophan. The order of the fields is V gene, D gene, J gene, CDR3 length, clone size, CDR3 protein, CDR3 DNA. The D gene is left open where the match is weak. Only some rows state a clone size, as once, few, many or a class for expanded clones.

v_gene: TRBV27
d_gene: TRBD1
j_gene: TRBJ2-5
len: 15
abundance: NA
CDR3aa: CASRDRGGPGETQYF
CDR3nt: TGTGCCAGCAGGGATCGAGGGGGCCCCGGGGAGACCCAGTACTTC

v_gene: TRBV6-6
d_gene: NA
j_gene: TRBJ2-7
len: 15
abundance: NA
CDR3aa: CASSSRDSPFYEQYF
CDR3nt: TGTGCCAGCAGTAGCCGGGACTCGCCTTTTTACGAGCAGTACTTC

v_gene: TRBV11-2
d_gene: NA
j_gene: TRBJ2-7
len: 15
abundance: once
CDR3aa: CASSLDSYSPYEQYF
CDR3nt: TGTGCCAGCAGCTTAGACAGTTATTCTCCCTACGAGCAGTACTTC

v_gene: TRBV5-5
d_gene: NA
j_gene: TRBJ1-1
len: 13
abundance: NA
CDR3aa: CASSLGPNTEAFF
CDR3nt: TGTGCCAGCAGCTTGGGGCCGAACACTGAAGCTTTCTTT

v_gene: TRBV5-1
d_gene: NA
j_gene: TRBJ1-1
len: 12
abundance: NA
CDR3aa: CASSLDGRVSFF
CDR3nt: TGCGCCAGCAGCTTGGATGGCAGGGTGTCTTTCTTT

v_gene: TRBV7-2
d_gene: NA
j_gene: TRBJ2-5
len: 13
abundance: NA
CDR3aa: CASSSDWQETQYF
CDR3nt: TGTGCCAGCAGCTCTGACTGGCAAGAGACCCAGTACTTC

v_gene: TRBV11-2
d_gene: NA
j_gene: TRBJ1-2
len: 13
abundance: NA
CDR3aa: CASSSRGLYGYTF
CDR3nt: TGTGCCAGCAGCTCTCGGGGTCTCTATGGCTACACCTTC

v_gene: TRBV7-9
d_gene: NA
j_gene: TRBJ2-6
len: 15
abundance: NA
CDR3aa: CASSPGDSGANVLTF
CDR3nt: TGTGCCAGCAGCCCAGGGGACTCTGGGGCCAACGTCCTGACTTTC

v_gene: TRBV14
d_gene: NA
j_gene: TRBJ2-1
len: 16
abundance: NA
CDR3aa: CASSSRSSGSYNEQFF
CDR3nt: TGTGCCAGCAGCTCCCGAAGTTCTGGTAGCTACAATGAGCAGTTCTTC

v_gene: TRBV7-9
d_gene: NA
j_gene: TRBJ2-5
len: 13
abundance: NA
CDR3aa: CASSLSTQETQYF
CDR3nt: TGTGCCAGCAGCTTGAGCACTCAAGAGACCCAGTACTTC

v_gene: TRBV7-9
d_gene: NA
j_gene: TRBJ2-7
len: 13
abundance: once
CDR3aa: CASSPRSSYEQYF
CDR3nt: TGTGCCAGTTCCCCCCGGTCCTCCTACGAGCAGTACTTC

v_gene: TRBV2
d_gene: TRBD1
j_gene: TRBJ1-5
len: 13
abundance: once
CDR3aa: CASTGTDMQPQHF
CDR3nt: TGTGCCAGCACGGGGACAGATATGCAGCCCCAGCATTTT

v_gene: TRBV28
d_gene: TRBD2
j_gene: TRBJ2-3
len: 16
abundance: few
CDR3aa: CASSTPGTSGEDTQYF
CDR3nt: TGTGCCAGCAGCACCCCAGGGACTAGCGGGGAAGATACGCAGTATTTT

v_gene: TRBV7-8
d_gene: NA
j_gene: TRBJ2-7
len: 15
abundance: NA
CDR3aa: CASSPQADRSYEQYF
CDR3nt: TGTGCCAGCAGCCCACAGGCGGACCGCTCCTACGAGCAGTACTTC

v_gene: TRBV4-2
d_gene: NA
j_gene: TRBJ2-1
len: 14
abundance: NA
CDR3aa: CASSQEELVREQFF
CDR3nt: TGTGCCAGCAGCCAAGAAGAACTAGTAAGGGAGCAGTTCTTC

v_gene: TRBV6-4
d_gene: TRBD1
j_gene: TRBJ1-2
len: 15
abundance: NA
CDR3aa: CASSVVAGGHYGYTF
CDR3nt: TGTGCCAGCAGTGTAGTGGCAGGGGGCCACTATGGCTACACCTTC

v_gene: TRBV6-5
d_gene: NA
j_gene: TRBJ2-3
len: 13
abundance: NA
CDR3aa: CASRKLSTDTQYF
CDR3nt: TGTGCCAGCAGGAAACTAAGCACAGATACGCAGTATTTT

v_gene: TRBV21-1
d_gene: NA
j_gene: TRBJ1-6
len: 14
abundance: NA
CDR3aa: CASSTSNRDSPLHF
CDR3nt: TGTGCCAGCAGCACGTCAAATAGAGATTCACCCCTCCACTTT

v_gene: TRBV3-1/TRBV3-2
d_gene: NA
j_gene: TRBJ1-2
len: 13
abundance: once
CDR3aa: CASSQEEDLFYTF
CDR3nt: TGTGCCAGCAGCCAAGAGGAGGATCTATTCTACACCTTC

v_gene: TRBV6-5
d_gene: NA
j_gene: TRBJ1-6
len: 15
abundance: NA
CDR3aa: CASSYGAYYNSPLHF
CDR3nt: TGTGCCAGCAGTTACGGGGCCTACTATAATTCACCCCTCCACTTT

v_gene: TRBV28
d_gene: TRBD1
j_gene: TRBJ1-2
len: 13
abundance: NA
CDR3aa: CASSYTGQGLITF
CDR3nt: TGTGCCAGCAGTTACACGGGACAGGGACTAATAACCTTC

v_gene: TRBV6-4
d_gene: TRBD2
j_gene: TRBJ2-1
len: 16
abundance: once
CDR3aa: CASSDHPGLALGEQFF
CDR3nt: TGTGCCAGCAGTGACCATCCGGGACTAGCATTGGGTGAGCAGTTCTTC

v_gene: TRBV21-1
d_gene: NA
j_gene: TRBJ2-7
len: 15
abundance: NA
CDR3aa: CASSAPGLAGDEQYF
CDR3nt: TGTGCCAGCAGCGCCCCAGGACTAGCGGGAGACGAGCAGTACTTC

v_gene: TRBV6-1
d_gene: NA
j_gene: TRBJ2-1
len: 14
abundance: NA
CDR3aa: CASSDTPGPNEQFF
CDR3nt: TGTGCCAGCAGTGACACCCCGGGTCCCAATGAGCAGTTCTTC

v_gene: TRBV11-2
d_gene: NA
j_gene: TRBJ2-7
len: 14
abundance: NA
CDR3aa: CASSLVTSSYEQYF
CDR3nt: TGTGCCAGCAGCTTAGTGACTAGCTCCTACGAGCAGTACTTC

v_gene: TRBV21-1
d_gene: NA
j_gene: TRBJ1-2
len: 15
abundance: few
CDR3aa: CASSNKEDGHSGYTF
CDR3nt: TGTGCCAGCAGCAATAAGGAGGACGGGCATAGCGGCTACACCTTC

v_gene: TRBV18
d_gene: TRBD1
j_gene: TRBJ2-7
len: 14
abundance: once
CDR3aa: CASSPSGQGHEQYF
CDR3nt: TGTGCCAGCTCACCCTCGGGACAGGGACACGAGCAGTACTTC

v_gene: TRBV28
d_gene: NA
j_gene: TRBJ2-3
len: 17
abundance: NA
CDR3aa: CASSSKHRGSSTDTQYF
CDR3nt: TGTGCCAGCAGTTCAAAGCACCGGGGGTCGAGCACAGATACGCAGTATTTT

v_gene: TRBV5-1
d_gene: TRBD1
j_gene: TRBJ1-3
len: 15
abundance: NA
CDR3aa: CASSLTGTAGNTIYF
CDR3nt: TGCGCCAGCAGCTTGACCGGGACAGCTGGAAACACCATATATTTT

v_gene: TRBV24-1
d_gene: TRBD1
j_gene: TRBJ2-1
len: 13
abundance: NA
CDR3aa: CATGDRVHNEQFF
CDR3nt: TGTGCCACGGGGGACAGGGTCCACAATGAGCAGTTCTTC

v_gene: TRBV7-9
d_gene: NA
j_gene: TRBJ2-7
len: 13
abundance: NA
CDR3aa: CASSPRTSYEQYF
CDR3nt: TGTGCCAGCAGCCCCCGGACTTCTTACGAGCAGTACTTC

v_gene: TRBV28
d_gene: TRBD2
j_gene: TRBJ2-5
len: 15
abundance: NA
CDR3aa: CASSFWEGVGKTQYF
CDR3nt: TGTGCCAGCAGTTTTTGGGAGGGAGTGGGAAAGACCCAGTACTTC

v_gene: TRBV5-1
d_gene: NA
j_gene: TRBJ2-3
len: 14
abundance: NA
CDR3aa: CASSWSSTTDTQYF
CDR3nt: TGCGCCAGCAGCTGGTCTAGCACCACAGATACGCAGTATTTT

v_gene: TRBV2
d_gene: NA
j_gene: TRBJ2-2
len: 14
abundance: NA
CDR3aa: CASKGRLTTGELFF
CDR3nt: TGTGCCAGCAAAGGCCGCCTGACTACCGGGGAGCTGTTTTTT

v_gene: TRBV27
d_gene: TRBD2
j_gene: TRBJ2-1
len: 15
abundance: NA
CDR3aa: CASSLFSGLVGEQFF
CDR3nt: TGTGCCAGCAGTTTATTTTCAGGACTAGTTGGTGAGCAGTTCTTC

v_gene: TRBV5-6
d_gene: NA
j_gene: TRBJ2-3
len: 16
abundance: NA
CDR3aa: CASSPPGTTSTDTQYF
CDR3nt: TGTGCCAGCAGCCCCCCCGGGACAACTAGCACAGATACGCAGTATTTT

v_gene: TRBV19
d_gene: NA
j_gene: TRBJ1-6
len: 14
abundance: NA
CDR3aa: CASSPRSHNSPLHF
CDR3nt: TGTGCCAGTAGCCCAAGGAGTCATAATTCACCCCTCCACTTT

v_gene: TRBV6-6
d_gene: NA
j_gene: TRBJ1-2
len: 16
abundance: NA
CDR3aa: CASSYNAGPNNYGYTF
CDR3nt: TGTGCCAGCAGTTACAACGCGGGACCGAATAACTATGGCTACACCTTC

v_gene: TRBV5-4
d_gene: NA
j_gene: TRBJ1-3
len: 13
abundance: NA
CDR3aa: CASSLGQTNTIYF
CDR3nt: TGTGCCAGCAGCTTGGGCCAGACTAACACCATATATTTT

v_gene: TRBV6-2/TRBV6-3
d_gene: NA
j_gene: TRBJ2-3
len: 14
abundance: NA
CDR3aa: CASSYSSLPDTQYF
CDR3nt: TGTGCCAGCAGTTACTCGAGTTTGCCAGATACGCAGTATTTT

v_gene: TRBV12-2
d_gene: NA
j_gene: TRBJ2-3
len: 14
abundance: NA
CDR3aa: CASRPCLAPDTQYF
CDR3nt: TGTGCAAGTCGCCCGTGTCTAGCCCCAGATACGCAGTATTTT

v_gene: TRBV11-3
d_gene: TRBD1
j_gene: TRBJ2-2
len: 15
abundance: NA
CDR3aa: CASRDRDWDTGELFF
CDR3nt: TGTGCCAGCAGGGACAGGGATTGGGACACCGGGGAGCTGTTTTTT

v_gene: TRBV5-1
d_gene: NA
j_gene: TRBJ2-7
len: 14
abundance: NA
CDR3aa: CASRFQGQSYEQYF
CDR3nt: TGCGCCAGCAGATTCCAGGGTCAATCCTACGAGCAGTACTTC

v_gene: TRBV18
d_gene: NA
j_gene: TRBJ2-1
len: 13
abundance: NA
CDR3aa: CASSPGSHNEQFF
CDR3nt: TGTGCCAGCTCACCGGGCAGCCACAATGAGCAGTTCTTC

v_gene: TRBV11-3
d_gene: NA
j_gene: TRBJ2-3
len: 15
abundance: NA
CDR3aa: CASSLSRDVADTQYF
CDR3nt: TGTGCCAGCAGCTTATCTCGGGATGTGGCAGATACGCAGTATTTT